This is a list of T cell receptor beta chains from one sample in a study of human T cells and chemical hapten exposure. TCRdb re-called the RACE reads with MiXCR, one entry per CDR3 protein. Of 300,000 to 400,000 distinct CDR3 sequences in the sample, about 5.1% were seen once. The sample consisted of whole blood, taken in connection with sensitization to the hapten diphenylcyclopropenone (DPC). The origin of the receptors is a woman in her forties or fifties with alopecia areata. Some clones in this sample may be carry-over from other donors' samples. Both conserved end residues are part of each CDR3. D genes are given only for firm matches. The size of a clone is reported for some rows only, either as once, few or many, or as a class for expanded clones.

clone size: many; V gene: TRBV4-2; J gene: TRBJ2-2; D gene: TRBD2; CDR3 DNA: TGTGCCAGCCTCCCGGGGACTAGAAACACCGGGGAGCTGTTTTTT; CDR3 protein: CASLPGTRNTGELFF
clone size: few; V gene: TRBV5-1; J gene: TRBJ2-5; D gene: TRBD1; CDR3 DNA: TGCGCCAGCAGCTTGGGGACAGGAAACCAAGAGACCCAGTACTTC; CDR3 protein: CASSLGTGNQETQYF
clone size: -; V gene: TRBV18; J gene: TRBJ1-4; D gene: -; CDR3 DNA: TGTGCCAGCTCACCGGATCTTAATGAAAAACTGTTTTTT; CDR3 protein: CASSPDLNEKLFF
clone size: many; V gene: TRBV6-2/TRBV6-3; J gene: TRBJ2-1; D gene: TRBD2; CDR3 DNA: TGTGCCAGCAGTTACTCGAAAAAGGGAGGGCACGACAATGAGCAGTTCTTC; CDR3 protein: CASSYSKKGGHDNEQFF
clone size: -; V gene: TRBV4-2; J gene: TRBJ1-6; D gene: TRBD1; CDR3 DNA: TGTGCCAGCAGCCAACAGGACAGGGAAGATTCACCCCTCCACTTT; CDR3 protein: CASSQQDREDSPLHF
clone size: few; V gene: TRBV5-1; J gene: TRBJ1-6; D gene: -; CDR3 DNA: TGCGCCAGCAGCTTGGCAGGCCCGATTAATTCACCCCTCCACTTT; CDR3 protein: CASSLAGPINSPLHF
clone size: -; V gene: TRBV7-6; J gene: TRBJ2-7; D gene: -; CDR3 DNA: TGTGCCAGCAGCGCCCAGGAAGGCACCTACGAGCAGTACTTC; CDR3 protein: CASSAQEGTYEQYF
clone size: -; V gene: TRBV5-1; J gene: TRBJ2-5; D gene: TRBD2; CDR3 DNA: TGCGCCAGCAGCGCGGGACTAGCAATGGAGACCCAGTACTTC; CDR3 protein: CASSAGLAMETQYF
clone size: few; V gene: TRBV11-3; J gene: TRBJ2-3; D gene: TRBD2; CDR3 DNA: TGTGCCAGCAGCTTAGCAGCGGGGGGATCAGATACGCAGTATTTT; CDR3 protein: CASSLAAGGSDTQYF
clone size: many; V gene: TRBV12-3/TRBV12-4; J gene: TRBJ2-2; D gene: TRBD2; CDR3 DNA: TGTGCCAGCACCCTAGCGGGAGCCGGGGAGCTGTTTTTT; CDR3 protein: CASTLAGAGELFF
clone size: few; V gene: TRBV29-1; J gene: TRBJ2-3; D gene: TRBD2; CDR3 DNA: TGCAGCGTTGCAGGACTAGCAGAAGGGACAGATACGCAGTATTTT; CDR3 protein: CSVAGLAEGTDTQYF
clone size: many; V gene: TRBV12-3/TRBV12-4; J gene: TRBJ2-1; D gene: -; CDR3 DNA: TGTGCCAGCAGCATACATGAGCAGTTCTTC; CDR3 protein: CASSIHEQFF
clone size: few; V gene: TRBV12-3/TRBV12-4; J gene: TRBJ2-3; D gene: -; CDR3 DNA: TGTGCCAGCACCCTCAGACTAGGATTCACAGATACGCAGTATTTT; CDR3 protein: CASTLRLGFTDTQYF